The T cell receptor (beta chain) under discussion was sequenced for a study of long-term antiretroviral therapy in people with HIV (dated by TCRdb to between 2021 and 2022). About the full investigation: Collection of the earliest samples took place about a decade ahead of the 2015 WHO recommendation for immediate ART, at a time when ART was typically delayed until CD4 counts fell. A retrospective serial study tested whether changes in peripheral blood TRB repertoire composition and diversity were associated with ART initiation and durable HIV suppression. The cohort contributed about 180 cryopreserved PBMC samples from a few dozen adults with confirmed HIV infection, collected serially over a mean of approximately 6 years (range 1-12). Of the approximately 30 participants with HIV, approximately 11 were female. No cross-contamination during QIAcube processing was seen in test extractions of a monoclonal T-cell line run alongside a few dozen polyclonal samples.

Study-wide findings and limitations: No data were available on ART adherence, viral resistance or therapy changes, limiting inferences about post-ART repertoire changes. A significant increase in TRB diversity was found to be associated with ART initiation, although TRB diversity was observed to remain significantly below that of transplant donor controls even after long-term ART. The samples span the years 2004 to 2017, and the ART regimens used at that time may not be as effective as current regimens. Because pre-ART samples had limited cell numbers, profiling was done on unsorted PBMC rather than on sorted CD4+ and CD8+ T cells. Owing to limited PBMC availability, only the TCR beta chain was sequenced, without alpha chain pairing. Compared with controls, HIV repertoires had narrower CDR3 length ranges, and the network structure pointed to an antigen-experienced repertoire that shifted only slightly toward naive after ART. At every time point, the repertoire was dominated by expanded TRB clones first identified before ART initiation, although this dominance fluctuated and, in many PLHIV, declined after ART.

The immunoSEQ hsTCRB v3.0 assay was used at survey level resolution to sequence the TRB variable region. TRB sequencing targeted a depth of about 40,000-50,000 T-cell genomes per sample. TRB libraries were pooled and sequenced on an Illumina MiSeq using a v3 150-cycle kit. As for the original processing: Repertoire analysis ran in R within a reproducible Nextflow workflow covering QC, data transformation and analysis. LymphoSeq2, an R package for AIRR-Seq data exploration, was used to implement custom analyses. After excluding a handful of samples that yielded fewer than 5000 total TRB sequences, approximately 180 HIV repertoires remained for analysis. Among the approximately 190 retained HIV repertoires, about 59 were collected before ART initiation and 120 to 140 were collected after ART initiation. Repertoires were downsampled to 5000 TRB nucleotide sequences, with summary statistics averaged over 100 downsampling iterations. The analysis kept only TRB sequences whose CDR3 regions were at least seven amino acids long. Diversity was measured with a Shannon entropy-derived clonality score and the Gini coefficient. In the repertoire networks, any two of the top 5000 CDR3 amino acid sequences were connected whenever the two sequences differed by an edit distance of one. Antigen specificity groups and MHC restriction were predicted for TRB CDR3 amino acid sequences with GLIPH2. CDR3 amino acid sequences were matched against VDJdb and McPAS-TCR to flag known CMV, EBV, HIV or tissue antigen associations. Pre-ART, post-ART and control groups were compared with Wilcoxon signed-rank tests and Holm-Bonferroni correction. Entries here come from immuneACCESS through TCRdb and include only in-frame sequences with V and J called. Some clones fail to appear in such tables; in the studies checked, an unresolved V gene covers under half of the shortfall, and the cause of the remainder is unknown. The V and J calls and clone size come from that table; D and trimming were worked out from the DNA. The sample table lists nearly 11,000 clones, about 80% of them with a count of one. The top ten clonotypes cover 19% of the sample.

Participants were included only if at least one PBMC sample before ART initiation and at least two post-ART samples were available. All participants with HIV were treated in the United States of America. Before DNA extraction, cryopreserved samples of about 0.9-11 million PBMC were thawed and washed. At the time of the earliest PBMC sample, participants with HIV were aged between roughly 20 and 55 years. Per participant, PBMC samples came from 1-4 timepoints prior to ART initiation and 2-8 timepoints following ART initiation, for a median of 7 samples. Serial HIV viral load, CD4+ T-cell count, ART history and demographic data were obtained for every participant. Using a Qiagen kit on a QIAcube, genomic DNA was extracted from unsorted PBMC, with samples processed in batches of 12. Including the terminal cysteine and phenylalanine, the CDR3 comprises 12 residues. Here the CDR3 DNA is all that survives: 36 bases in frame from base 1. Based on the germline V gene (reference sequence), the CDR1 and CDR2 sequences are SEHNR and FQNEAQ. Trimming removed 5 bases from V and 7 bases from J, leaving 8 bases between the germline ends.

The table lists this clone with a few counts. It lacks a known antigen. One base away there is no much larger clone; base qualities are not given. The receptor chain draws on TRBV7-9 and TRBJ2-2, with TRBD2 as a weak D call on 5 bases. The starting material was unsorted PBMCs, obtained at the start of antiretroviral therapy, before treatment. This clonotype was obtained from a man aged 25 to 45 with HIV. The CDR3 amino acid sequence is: CASSRRGGELFF. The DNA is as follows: TGTGCCAGCAGCCGCCGGGGCGGGGAGCTGTTTTTT. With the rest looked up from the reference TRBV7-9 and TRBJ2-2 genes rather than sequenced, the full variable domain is DTGVSQNPRHKITKRGQNVTFRCDPISEHNRLYWYRQTLGQGPEFLTYFQNEAQLEKSRLLSDRFSAERPKGSFSTLEIQRTEQGDSAMYLCASSRRGGELFFGEGSRLTVL.